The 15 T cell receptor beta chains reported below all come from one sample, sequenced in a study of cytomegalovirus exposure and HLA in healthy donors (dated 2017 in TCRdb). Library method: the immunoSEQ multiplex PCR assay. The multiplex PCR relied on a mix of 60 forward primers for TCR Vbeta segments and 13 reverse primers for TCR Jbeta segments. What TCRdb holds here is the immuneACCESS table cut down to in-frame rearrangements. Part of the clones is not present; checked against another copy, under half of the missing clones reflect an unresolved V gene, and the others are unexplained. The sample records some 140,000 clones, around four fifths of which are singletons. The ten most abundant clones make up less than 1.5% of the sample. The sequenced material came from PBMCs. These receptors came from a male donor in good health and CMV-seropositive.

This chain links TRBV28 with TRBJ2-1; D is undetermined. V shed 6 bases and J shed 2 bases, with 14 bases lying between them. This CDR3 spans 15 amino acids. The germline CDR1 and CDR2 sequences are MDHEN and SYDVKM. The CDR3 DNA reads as TGTGCCAGCAGCCCCGAGTTGCGCGCCTACAATGAGCAGTTCTTC. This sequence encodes CASSPELRAYNEQFF.

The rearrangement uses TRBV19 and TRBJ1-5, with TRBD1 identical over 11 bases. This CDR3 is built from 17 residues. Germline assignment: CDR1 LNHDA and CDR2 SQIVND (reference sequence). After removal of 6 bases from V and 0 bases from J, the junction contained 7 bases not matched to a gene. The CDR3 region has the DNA TGTGCCAGTAGCCAAGGACAGGGGGCATATAGCAATCAGCCCCAGCATTTT. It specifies CASSQGQGAYSNQPQHF. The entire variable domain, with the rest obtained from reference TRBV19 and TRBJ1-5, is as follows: DGGITQSPKYLFRKEGQNVTLSCEQNLNHDAMYWYRQDPGQGLRLIYYSQIVNDFQKGDIAEGYSVSREKKESFPLTVTSAQKNPTAFYLCASSQGQGAYSNQPQHFGDGTRLSIL.

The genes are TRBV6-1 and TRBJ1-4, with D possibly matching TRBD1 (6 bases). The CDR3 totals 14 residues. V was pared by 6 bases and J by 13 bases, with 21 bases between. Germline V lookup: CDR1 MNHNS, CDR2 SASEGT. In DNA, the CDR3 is TGTGCCAGCAGCCTAGGGGGGGGAACTGGGGGACTGTTTTTT. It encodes CASSLGGGTGGLFF.

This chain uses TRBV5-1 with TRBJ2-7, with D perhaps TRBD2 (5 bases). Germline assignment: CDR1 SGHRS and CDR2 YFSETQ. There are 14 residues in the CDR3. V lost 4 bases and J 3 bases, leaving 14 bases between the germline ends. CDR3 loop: CASSPPGVGYEQYF. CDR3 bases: TGCGCCAGCAGCCCCCCCGGGGTCGGCTACGAGCAGTACTTC.

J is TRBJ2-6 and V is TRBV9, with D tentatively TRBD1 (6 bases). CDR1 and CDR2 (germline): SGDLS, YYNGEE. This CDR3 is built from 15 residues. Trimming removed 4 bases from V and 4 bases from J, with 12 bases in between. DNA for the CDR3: TGTGCCAGCAGCCCCCGGACAGCGGGGGCCAACGTCCTGACTTTC. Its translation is CASSPRTAGANVLTF.

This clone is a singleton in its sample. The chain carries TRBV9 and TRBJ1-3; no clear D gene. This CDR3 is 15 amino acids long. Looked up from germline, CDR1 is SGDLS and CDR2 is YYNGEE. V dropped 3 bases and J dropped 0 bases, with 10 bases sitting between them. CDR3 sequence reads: CASSATSTSGNTIYF. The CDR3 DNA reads TGTGCCAGCAGCGCCACTTCTACCTCTGGAAACACCATATATTTT.

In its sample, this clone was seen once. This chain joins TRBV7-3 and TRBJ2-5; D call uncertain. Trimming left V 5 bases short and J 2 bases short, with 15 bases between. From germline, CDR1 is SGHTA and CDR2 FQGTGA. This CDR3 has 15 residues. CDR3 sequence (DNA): TGTGCCAGCAGCAAAATTAACGGAGTGCAAGAGACCCAGTACTTC. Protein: CASSKINGVQETQYF. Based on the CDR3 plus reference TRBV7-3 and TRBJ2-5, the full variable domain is GAGVSQTPSNKVTEKGKYVELRCDPISGHTALYWYRQSLGQGPEFLIYFQGTGAADDSGLPNDRFFAVRPEGSVSTLKIQRTERGDSAVYLCASSKINGVQETQYFGPGTRLLVL.

The CDR3 sequence is CASSFLRDGPFGNEQFF. CDR3 DNA: TGTGCCAGCAGCTTCCTCAGGGATGGCCCCTTTGGCAATGAGCAGTTCTTC. This chain uses TRBV11-2 with TRBJ2-1; possibly TRBD1 for D (5 bases). This CDR3 has 17 amino acids. V was pared by 3 bases and J by 6 bases, with 21 bases between. Germline values: CDR1 SGHAT, CDR2 FQNNGV.

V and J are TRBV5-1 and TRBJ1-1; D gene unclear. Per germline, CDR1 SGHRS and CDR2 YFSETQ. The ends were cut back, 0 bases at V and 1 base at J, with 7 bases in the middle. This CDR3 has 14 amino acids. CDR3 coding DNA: TGCGCCAGCAGCTTGGTTCCGGGGAACACTGAAGCTTTCTTT. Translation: CASSLVPGNTEAFF.

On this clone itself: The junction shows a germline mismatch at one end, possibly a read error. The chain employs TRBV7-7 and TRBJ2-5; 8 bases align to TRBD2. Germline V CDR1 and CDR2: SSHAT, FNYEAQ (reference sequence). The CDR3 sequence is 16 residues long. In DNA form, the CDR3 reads TGTGCTAGCAGCCAGTCCCCGGGACTAGGAGGGGAGACCCAGTACTTC. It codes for CASSQSPGLGGETQYF. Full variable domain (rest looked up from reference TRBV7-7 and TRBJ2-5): GAGVSQSPRYKVTKRGQDVTLRCDPISSHATLYWYQQALGQGPEFLTYFNYEAQPDKSGLPSDRFSAERPEGSISTLTIQRTEQRDSAMYRCASSQSPGLGGETQYFGPGTRLLVL.

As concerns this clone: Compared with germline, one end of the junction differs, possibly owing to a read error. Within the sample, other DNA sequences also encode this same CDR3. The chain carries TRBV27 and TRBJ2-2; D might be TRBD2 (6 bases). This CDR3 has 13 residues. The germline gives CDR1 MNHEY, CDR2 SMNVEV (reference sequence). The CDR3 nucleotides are TGTGCCAGCAGTTTGGGAGGCACCGGGGAGCTATTTTTT. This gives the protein CASSLGGTGELFF.

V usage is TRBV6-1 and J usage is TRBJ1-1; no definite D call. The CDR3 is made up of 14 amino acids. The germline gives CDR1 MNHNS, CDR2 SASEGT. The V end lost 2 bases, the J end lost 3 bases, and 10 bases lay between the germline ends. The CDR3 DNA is TGTGCCAGCAGTGAAATTGGCGGGGACACTGAAGCTTTCTTT. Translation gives CASSEIGGDTEAFF.

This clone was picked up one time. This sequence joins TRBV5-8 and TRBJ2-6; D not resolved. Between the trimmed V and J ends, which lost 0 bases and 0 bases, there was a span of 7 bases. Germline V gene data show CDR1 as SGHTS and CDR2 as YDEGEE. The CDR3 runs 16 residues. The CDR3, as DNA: TGTGCCAGCAGCTTGGACTATTACTCTGGGGCCAACGTCCTGACTTTC. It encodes CASSLDYYSGANVLTF.

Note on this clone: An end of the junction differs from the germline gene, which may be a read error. CDR3 sequence reads: CASSPGQGAGNTIYF. DNA of the CDR3: TGTGCTAGCAGCCCCGGACAGGGGGCAGGAAACACCATATATTTT. This rearrangement joins TRBV7-7 to TRBJ1-3; TRBD1 aligns across 11 bases. The germline CDR1 and CDR2 sequences are SSHAT and FNYEAQ (reference sequence). This CDR3 is built from 15 residues.

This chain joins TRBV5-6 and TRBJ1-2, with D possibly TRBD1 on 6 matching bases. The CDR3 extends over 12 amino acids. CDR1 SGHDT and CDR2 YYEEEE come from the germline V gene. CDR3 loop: CASSLGASGYTF. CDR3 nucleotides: TGTGCATCGAGTTTGGGGGCTAGCGGCTACACCTTC.